One and the same sample provided the 20 T cell receptor beta chains below, sequenced in a study of early stage breast cancer tumors. Method: immunoSEQ multiplex PCR; TCRdb's copy keeps in-frame clones and lacks some. The sample carries some 30,000 clones, roughly four fifths recorded once. Input material: blood. All receptors come from a person aged 45 to 60 with breast cancer.

This chain uses TRBV4-1 with TRBJ1-5, with 9 positions matching TRBD1. In germline, CDR1 is MGHRA, CDR2 YSYEKL. The CDR3 runs to 15 residues. The J segment lost 6 bases and the V segment lost 4 bases, leaving 7 bases of the junction unmatched. The CDR3 protein is CASSPLGQGGQPQHF. CDR3 DNA: TGCGCCAGCAGCCCCCTGGGACAGGGCGGTCAGCCCCAGCATTTT.

The V call is TRBV5-4, the J call TRBJ2-3; TRBD2 matches 8 bases. Per the germline V gene, CDR1 is SGHNT and CDR2 is YYREEE (reference sequence). The junction had 4 bases not matched to a gene; V was cut back by 1 base and J by 0 bases. The CDR3 contains 16 residues. The DNA of the CDR3 is TGTGCCAGCAGCTTGTGGGCTAGCGGGAGCACAGATACGCAGTATTTT. This gives the protein CASSLWASGSTDTQYF. Variable domain in full (rest from reference TRBV5-4 and TRBJ2-3): ETGVTQSPTHLIKTRGQQVTLRCSSQSGHNTVSWYQQALGQGPQFIFQYYREEENGRGNFPPRFSGLQFPNYSSELNVNALELDDSALYLCASSLWASGSTDTQYFGPGTRLTVL.

The genes are TRBV28 and TRBJ2-2; tentatively, D is TRBD1 (5 bases). There are 12 residues in the CDR3. The germline V gene has CDR1 MDHEN and CDR2 SYDVKM. V dropped 6 bases and J dropped 7 bases, with 9 bases sitting between them. The CDR3 loop reads CASSRAIGELFF. In nucleotides, the CDR3 is TGTGCCAGCAGCAGGGCAATCGGGGAGCTGTTTTTT.

The V and J genes are TRBV5-6 and TRBJ2-7; D may be TRBD1 (5 bases). This CDR3 is built from 15 residues. In germline, CDR1 is SGHDT, CDR2 YYEEEE. Trimming took 1 base from V and 2 from J, leaving 13 bases between them. CDR3 coding DNA: TGTGCCAGCAGCTTGTGGGGCAGCTTCCCCTACGAGCAGTACTTC. This codes for CASSLWGSFPYEQYF.

This sequence joins TRBV9 and TRBJ2-1; 9 bases are shared with TRBD2. This CDR3 has 17 residues. In germline, CDR1 is SGDLS, CDR2 YYNGEE. Unmatched junction bases numbered 14, after V lost 3 bases and J lost 7 bases. CDR3 sequence: CASSAAGGGAFSNEQFF. In nucleotides, the CDR3 is TGTGCCAGCAGCGCCGCGGGCGGGGGGGCCTTTAGTAATGAGCAGTTCTTC.

The chain combines TRBV18 with TRBJ2-5, with TRBD1 matching over 12 bases. V shed 4 bases and J 4 bases; nucleotides not matched to a gene: 4. Per germline, CDR1 KGHSH and CDR2 LQKENI. This CDR3 has 15 amino acids. CDR3 sequence reads: CASSHGTGGGETQYF. Written as DNA, the CDR3 is TGTGCCAGCTCACACGGGACAGGGGGCGGAGAGACCCAGTACTTC.

The chain recombines TRBV2 with TRBJ1-1, with D perhaps matching TRBD1 (6 bases). This CDR3 spans 13 amino acids. Between the trimmed V and J ends, which lost 9 bases and 0 bases, there was a span of 11 bases. Germline-derived CDR1 and CDR2 are SNHLY and FYNNEI. CDR3 loop: CASLTGLNTEAFF. The CDR3 DNA reads as TGTGCCAGTCTGACAGGACTGAACACTGAAGCTTTCTTT.

The chain joins TRBV6-6 to TRBJ2-5; either TRBD1 or TRBD2 may supply D (5 bases each). Trimming took 6 bases from V and 2 from J, leaving 13 bases between them. Germline V gene lookup returns CDR1 MNHNY and CDR2 SVGAGI (reference sequence). The CDR3 is 14 residues long. The CDR3 sequence: CASSLRGGQETQYF. The CDR3 coding sequence is TGTGCCAGCAGCCTGAGGGGTGGGCAAGAGACCCAGTACTTC.

This chain links TRBV7-2 with TRBJ1-1; TRBD1 is a possible D gene (6 bases). V was pared by 0 bases and J by 4 bases, with 9 bases between. The CDR3 spans 14 residues. CDR1 is SGHTA and CDR2 is FQGNSA in the germline V gene. Here the CDR3 DNA reads TGTGCCAGCAGCTTAGCAGGGGGAACCACTGAAGCTTTCTTT. Protein sequence: CASSLAGGTTEAFF.

The chain employs TRBV5-1 and TRBJ1-3; 9 bases fit TRBD1. V was clipped by 3 bases and J by 2 bases; unmatched bases: 3. The CDR3 has 15 amino acids. CDR1 and CDR2 from the germline V gene are SGHRS and YFSETQ. The CDR3 nucleotides read TGCGCCAGCAGCTACGACAGGGGGACTGGAAACACCATATATTTT. Translation gives CASSYDRGTGNTIYF.

This clone was detected a few times. The chain is built from TRBV5-4 and TRBJ1-2; 8 bases fit TRBD1. This CDR3 comprises 13 residues. Germline V gene lookup returns CDR1 SGHNT and CDR2 YYREEE (reference sequence). V was clipped by 6 bases and J by 4 bases; unmatched bases: 5. The CDR3 spells CASTDRGAYGYTF. The DNA of the CDR3 is TGTGCCAGCACCGACAGGGGAGCCTATGGCTACACCTTC.

The V gene is TRBV7-3, the J gene TRBJ1-1; D gene unclear. Germline CDR1 SGHTA, CDR2 FQGTGA. The CDR3 loop spans 13 amino acids. V dropped 2 bases and J dropped 5 bases, with 9 bases sitting between them. The CDR3 here is CASSLGLRTEAFF. CDR3 in DNA: TGTGCCAGCAGCTTAGGGCTCAGGACTGAAGCTTTCTTT.

The chain has TRBV14 and TRBJ1-3, with a weak D call TRBD1 (5 bases). The germline V gene has CDR1 SGHDN and CDR2 FVKESK. V shed 1 base and J shed 2 bases, with 9 bases lying between them. This CDR3 is built from 15 residues. The CDR3 spells CASSQVAGAGNTIYF. CDR3 sequence (DNA): TGTGCCAGCAGCCAAGTTGCGGGGGCTGGAAACACCATATATTTT.

CDR3 sequence: CASSPATGELFF. CDR3 DNA: TGTGCCAGCTCACCAGCCACCGGGGAGCTGTTTTTT. V usage is TRBV18 and J usage is TRBJ2-2; D remains ambiguous. Per the germline V gene, CDR1 is KGHSH and CDR2 is LQKENI. V was clipped by 2 bases and J by 4 bases, with 2 bases between them. This CDR3 comprises 12 residues. Looking up the rest from reference TRBV18 and TRBJ2-2 gives the full variable domain: NAGVMQNPRHLVRRRGQEARLRCSPMKGHSHVYWYRQLPEEGLKFMVYLQKENIIDESGMPKERFSAEFPKEGPSILRIQQVVRGDSAAYFCASSPATGELFFGEGSRLTVL.

The rearrangement uses TRBV9 and TRBJ1-3; weak D call: TRBD1 (6 bases). Trimming left V 2 bases short and J 2 bases short, with 11 bases between. CDR1 and CDR2 (germline): SGDLS, YYNGEE. This CDR3 has 15 amino acids. The DNA for the CDR3 is TGTGCCAGCAGCGTCGACAGGACCACTGGAAACACCATATATTTT. Residues: CASSVDRTTGNTIYF.

This clone was seen a single time. This sequence joins TRBV28 and TRBJ2-7; possible D gene TRBD1, 5 bases. CDR3 length: 13 residues. The germline gives CDR1 MDHEN, CDR2 SYDVKM. With 3 bases removed from V and 4 bases from J, the gap between germline ends came to 10 bases. CDR3 loop: CASSLAGFYEQYF. The CDR3 DNA reads TGTGCCAGCAGTTTGGCAGGGTTTTACGAGCAGTACTTC.

The rearrangement uses TRBV9 and TRBJ1-5, with D perhaps TRBD1 (5 bases). The V gene lost 4 bases and the J gene lost 6 bases, with 11 bases spanning the gap. This CDR3 region has 13 residues. CDR1 SGDLS and CDR2 YYNGEE come from the germline V gene. CDR3 residues: CASSRDSGQPQHF. The CDR3, as DNA: TGTGCCAGCAGCCGGGACTCCGGTCAGCCCCAGCATTTT.

V gene TRBV7-2 combines with J gene TRBJ2-5; 8 bases align to TRBD1. Germline V gene sequence: CDR1 SGHTA, CDR2 FQGNSA. V lost 7 bases, J lost 4 bases, and 8 bases stayed unmatched. This CDR3 contains 14 residues. CDR3 protein: CASTRDRQGETQYF. CDR3 nucleotide sequence: TGTGCCAGCACGCGGGACAGGCAAGGAGAGACCCAGTACTTC.

The chain links TRBV27 to TRBJ2-3; TRBD1 aligns across 8 bases. Germline V gene sequence: CDR1 MNHEY, CDR2 SMNVEV (reference sequence). The CDR3 has 14 amino acids. The trim removed 6 bases at V and 1 base at J, leaving 3 bases unmatched. This CDR3 is CASRLGQGTDTQYF. CDR3 DNA sequence: TGTGCCAGCAGATTGGGACAGGGCACAGATACGCAGTATTTT.

The J gene is TRBJ2-5, the V gene TRBV2, with D perhaps matching TRBD1 (5 bases). This CDR3 region has 14 residues. The germline V gene has CDR1 SNHLY and CDR2 FYNNEI. Trimming cost V 5 bases and J 3 bases, with 13 bases left between them. CDR3 bases: TGTGCCAGCAGTAGTCAGGGAACCAAAGAGACCCAGTACTTC. Its translation is CASSSQGTKETQYF. Full variable domain (missing parts from reference TRBV2 and TRBJ2-5): EPEVTQTPSHQVTQMGQEVILRCVPISNHLYFYWYRQILGQKVEFLVSFYNNEISEKSEIFDDQFSVERPDGSNFTLKIRSTKLEDSAMYFCASSSQGTKETQYFGPGTRLLVL.